This T cell receptor (beta chain) was found in a study of cytomegalovirus exposure and HLA in healthy donors. Primers for the PCR totalled 60 Vbeta and 13 Jbeta. The assay was immunoSEQ multiplex PCR, and TCRdb's table has in-frame clones only and misses some. The sample shows around 100,000 clones, 73% of them seen only once. Study conclusions and caveats: Upon later analysis, HLA-associated TCR beta chains proved more clonally expanded than other, equally common chains. In an earlier analysis, in under 700 donors, most V segments appeared productive either ~87% or ~30% of the time.

To note about this clone: What it recognizes is unknown.

Deletions cut 6 bases from V and 1 base from J, with 10 bases between. CDR3 length equals 15 residues. From germline, CDR1 is LNHDA and CDR2 SQIVND (reference sequence). Healthy individuals who donated bone marrow served as the donors. The source is a middle-aged man in good health and CMV-seronegative. The genes are TRBV19 and TRBJ2-6, with a tentative D call TRBD1 (5 bases). Sequencing input: PBMCs. This chain's CDR3 is CASRKTVSGANVLTF. The CDR3 region has the DNA TGTGCCAGTAGGAAGACAGTTTCTGGGGCCAACGTCCTGACTTTC.